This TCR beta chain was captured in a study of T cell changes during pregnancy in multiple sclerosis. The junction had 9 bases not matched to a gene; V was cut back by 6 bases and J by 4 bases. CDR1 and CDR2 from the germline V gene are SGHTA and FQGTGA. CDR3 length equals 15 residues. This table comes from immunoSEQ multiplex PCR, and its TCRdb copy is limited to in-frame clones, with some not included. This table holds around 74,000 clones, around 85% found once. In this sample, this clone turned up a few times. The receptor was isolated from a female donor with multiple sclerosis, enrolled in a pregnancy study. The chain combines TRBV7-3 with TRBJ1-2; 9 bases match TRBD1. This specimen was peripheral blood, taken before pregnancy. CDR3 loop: CASSSDPGQGYGYTF. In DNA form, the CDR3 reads TGTGCCAGCAGTTCCGACCCGGGACAGGGCTATGGCTACACCTTC.